The TCR beta chain under discussion was sequenced for a study of cytomegalovirus exposure and HLA in healthy donors. On this clone itself: Its antigen remains unidentified.

Sequenced by immunoSEQ multiplex PCR; TCRdb stores in-frame clones only, minus some. The sample shows 200,000 to 300,000 clones, roughly 88% of them seen only once. Study-wide points: Subsequent analysis found a tendency for first-cohort TCR clusters to co-occur within the 95 to 150 validation repertoires.

Germline values: CDR1 SNHLY, CDR2 FYNNEI. This CDR3 has 11 amino acids. V dropped 8 bases and J dropped 9 bases, with 13 bases sitting between them. The sample consisted of PBMCs. The V and J genes are TRBV2 and TRBJ2-5; D might be TRBD1 (5 bases). The source of this sequence is a young woman in good health and CMV-seronegative. CDR3 bases: TGTGCCAGCCATAGGGGCGCGGCCCAGTACTTC. Translated, it gives CASHRGAAQYF.